Below, one T cell receptor (beta chain) is given with its context. What it recognizes is unknown. This sample was taken from a study of molecular identifiers for immune sequencing clone quantification. Study observations and caveats: Spiked-in Jurkat TCR RNA corresponding to one cell was reported as detectable against approximately 900,000 naive cells. Highly expanded clone sizes could be underestimated by identical TCR molecules that share a barcode.

Sorted cells numbering roughly 19,000 to 1,000,000, with 10%, 30% or 50% RNA, yielded the naive CD8 libraries. Sorting isolated naive CD8 T cells as CD8+CD4-CCR7+CD45RA+ events. MiXCR, run by TCRdb on the PCR reads, gives a single entry per CDR3 protein. The sample yields over 600,000 distinct CDR3 sequences, just under 20% seen once. Germline values: CDR1 SEHNR, CDR2 FQNEAQ (reference sequence). The CDR3 totals 17 residues. V dropped 0 bases and J dropped 3 bases, with 17 bases sitting between them. The chain joins TRBV7-9 to TRBJ2-5; D unclear. This clonotype was sampled from a human donor in good health. Some libraries in this study had Jurkat cell RNA spiked in. The sequencing sample was made of naive CD8+ T cells from blood, with Jurkat cell RNA spiked in. Subset described: FACS-sorted CD8+CD4-CCR7+CD45RA+ naive T cells. CDR3 nucleotide sequence: TGTGCCAGCAGCTTAGCGCTAGGTCCCTGGGATAAAGAGACCCAGTACTTC. It translates to CASSLALGPWDKETQYF.